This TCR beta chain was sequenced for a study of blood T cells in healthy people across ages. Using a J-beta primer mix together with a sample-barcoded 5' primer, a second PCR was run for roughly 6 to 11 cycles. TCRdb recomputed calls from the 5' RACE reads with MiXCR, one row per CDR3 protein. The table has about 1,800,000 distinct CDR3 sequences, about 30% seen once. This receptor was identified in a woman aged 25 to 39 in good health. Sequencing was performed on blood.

This CDR3 is CSAPSEGSAVDEQFF. The CDR3 DNA reads TGCAGTGCCCCTTCCGAGGGGTCTGCGGTCGATGAGCAGTTCTTC. The chain couples TRBV20-1 to TRBJ2-1; the D gene could be TRBD1 or TRBD2 (5 bases each). V shed 6 bases and J shed 8 bases, with 23 bases lying between them. Germline CDR1 is DFQATT and CDR2 is SNEGSKA (reference sequence). The CDR3 spans 15 residues.